The 29 T cell receptor beta chains below were found in one sample sequenced in a study of regulatory T cells in long-lasting Graves disease. Both iRepertoire HTBI primers and Arm-PCR of CDR3 regions were used to build the TCR beta libraries. One entry per CDR3 protein, called by TCRdb with MiXCR from the multiplex PCR reads. The sample contains about 380,000 distinct CDR3 sequences, around 16% of which appear only once. Stated time point: newly diagnosed GD, antithyroid drugs for less than 3 months. Scientists built the TCR library using RNA that was extracted from PBMCs. The starting material was peripheral blood mononuclear cells (PBMCs), obtained at new diagnosis, from a patient treated with antithyroid drugs. The receptors come from a female donor with Graves disease.

This clonotype was detected ten times or more. V gene TRBV6-1 combines with J gene TRBJ2-7, with D possibly being TRBD1 or TRBD2 (5 bases each). The germline V gene encodes CDR1 MNHNS and CDR2 SASEGT. This CDR3 spans 15 amino acids. With 6 bases removed from V and 0 bases from J, the gap between germline ends came to 15 bases. The CDR3 sequence: CASSTSGTGSYEQYF. CDR3 DNA: TGTGCCAGCAGCACATCCGGGACGGGCTCCTACGAGCAGTACTTC.

This clonotype was seen ten or more times. This chain uses TRBV27 with TRBJ2-7, with TRBD2 matching 13 bases. The V segment lost 8 bases and the J segment 2 bases; nucleotides outside the gene matches: 6. This CDR3 spans 15 amino acids. CDR1 is MNHEY, CDR2 SMNVEV, per germline (reference sequence). CDR3 DNA: TGTGCCAGCTCCTGGACTAGCGGGAGAGCCTACGAGCAGTACTTC. This gives the protein CASSWTSGRAYEQYF.

This clonotype was counted many times. This chain uses TRBV11-2 with TRBJ1-2, with unresolved D. Between the trimmed V and J ends, which lost 5 bases and 6 bases, there was a span of 7 bases. This CDR3 comprises 11 residues. Germline CDR1 reads SGHAT; CDR2 reads FQNNGV. The CDR3 DNA reads TGTGCCAGCAGCCCTCAACATGGCTACACCTTC. This codes for CASSPQHGYTF. The full variable domain, its missing parts supplied by reference TRBV11-2 and TRBJ1-2, is EAGVAQSPRYKIIEKRQSVAFWCNPISGHATLYWYQQILGQGPKLLIQFQNNGVVDDSQLPKDRFSAERLKGVDSTLKIQPAKLEDSAVYLCASSPQHGYTFGSGTRLTVV.

This clonotype was counted ten times or more. This chain joins TRBV11-2 and TRBJ2-1; TRBD2 is a possible D gene (7 bases). CDR1 and CDR2 (germline): SGHAT, FQNNGV. CDR3 length: 17 amino acids. The germline V and J ends were trimmed by 4 bases and 4 bases, with 20 bases remaining between them. The DNA of the CDR3 is TGTGCCAGCAGCTCCGGGGGGCTCAGGGGAAAATACAATGAGCAGTTCTTC. It encodes CASSSGGLRGKYNEQFF.

With regard to this clonotype: With a much larger clone just one base away, this may be a read error. The rearrangement uses TRBV24-1 and TRBJ2-1, with 9 nucleotides matching TRBD2. CDR1 is KGHDR and CDR2 is SFDVKD in the germline V gene. The CDR3 contains 16 residues. CDR3 nucleotide sequence: TGTGCCACCAGTTCCGCCCTAGCGGGACCGTACAATGAGGAGTTCTTC. This gives the protein CATSSALAGPYNEEFF.

This clonotype occurred a few times. The V gene is TRBV6-1, the J gene TRBJ2-1; D tentatively reads TRBD1 or TRBD2 (5 bases each). There are 15 residues in the CDR3. V was cut by 8 bases and J by 1 base, with 15 bases left in between. Germline-derived CDR1 and CDR2 are MNHNS and SASEGT. CDR3 in amino acids: CASSKGPLSYNEQFF. The CDR3 DNA reads as TGTGCCAGCTCTAAGGGACCCCTATCCTACAATGAGCAGTTCTTC.

This clonotype showed up many times. The chain is built from TRBV28 and TRBJ2-1; the D gene is possibly TRBD1 (6 bases). The CDR3 loop spans 14 amino acids. V lost 3 bases and J 6 bases, leaving 12 bases between the germline ends. CDR1 and CDR2 from the germline V gene are MDHEN and SYDVKM. The chain's CDR3 is CASSFISGANEQFF. CDR3 in DNA: TGTGCCAGCAGTTTCATCTCAGGGGCCAATGAGCAGTTCTTC.

This clonotype was recorded at least ten times. The CDR3, as DNA: TGCGCCAGCAGCCAAGTAAACAGGGGAGACGGCTACACCTTC. Translating gives CASSQVNRGDGYTF. V and J are TRBV4-3 and TRBJ1-2, with 7 bases lining up with TRBD1. The germline gives CDR1 LGHNA, CDR2 YSLEER. CDR3 length equals 14 residues. Losses at the gene ends were 1 base for V and 8 bases for J; bases not matched to a gene: 7.

This clonotype was observed at least ten times. This chain connects TRBV4-2 to TRBJ1-2, with a tentative D call TRBD1 (6 bases). This CDR3 has 12 residues. Deletions cut 3 bases from V and 8 bases from J, with 10 bases between. CDR1 is LGHNA and CDR2 is YNFKEQ in the germline V gene. CDR3: CASSQGQSGYTF. For the CDR3, the DNA is TGTGCCAGCAGCCAGGGACAAAGCGGCTACACCTTC.

There are a few counts of this clonotype. The chain's CDR3 is CASSQEGTRGYNEQFF. CDR3 sequence (DNA): TGCGCCAGCAGCCAAGAAGGGACTAGAGGCTACAATGAGCAGTTCTTC. The chain uses TRBV5-1 and TRBJ2-1; TRBD2 matches at 8 bases. This CDR3 contains 16 residues. Germline assignment: CDR1 SGHRS and CDR2 YFSETQ. The junction had 9 bases not matched to a gene; V was cut back by 4 bases and J by 3 bases.

This clonotype appeared a few times. The rearrangement links TRBV5-6 to TRBJ1-5; 8 bases are shared with TRBD1. Germline V gene data show CDR1 as SGHDT and CDR2 as YYEEEE. The V segment lost 5 bases and the J segment 0 bases; nucleotides outside the gene matches: 7. This CDR3 has 16 amino acids. CDR3 DNA sequence: TGTGCCAGCAGTTCCGGGACAGGAGATAGCAATCAGCCCCAGCATTTT. Translating it yields CASSSGTGDSNQPQHF.

The chain employs TRBV9 and TRBJ2-5; 7 nucleotides align to TRBD1. This CDR3 comprises 17 residues. The germline gives CDR1 SGDLS, CDR2 YYNGEE. V lost 3 bases to trimming and J lost 5 bases; unmatched junction nucleotides: 16. The CDR3 here is CASSGVATGLAGETQYF. The DNA for the CDR3 is TGTGCCAGCAGCGGAGTCGCGACAGGGTTGGCCGGGGAGACCCAGTACTTC.

This clonotype was observed once. V is TRBV5-1 and J is TRBJ1-5; D gene ambiguous. Germline lookup yields CDR1 SGHRS and CDR2 YFSETQ. This CDR3 has 15 amino acids. The V end was cut by 0 bases, the J end by 1 base, with 8 bases between. CDR3 DNA: TGCGCCAGCAGCTTGGGAGGGCTGAGCAATCAGCCCCAGCATTTT. Residues: CASSLGGLSNQPQHF. Supplemented by reference TRBV5-1 and TRBJ1-5, the full variable domain reads KAGVTQTPRYLIKTRGQQVTLSCSPISGHRSVSWYQQTPGQGLQFLFEYFSETQRNKGNFPGRFSGRQFSNSRSEMNVSTLELGDSALYLCASSLGGLSNQPQHFGDGTRLSIL.

This clonotype came up a few times. The rearrangement joins TRBV19 to TRBJ2-3, with D uncertain. This CDR3 is built from 15 residues. The germline V gene encodes CDR1 LNHDA and CDR2 SQIVND (reference sequence). Trimming cost V 0 bases and J 2 bases, with 9 bases left between them. The CDR3 bases are TGTGCCAGTAGTATAGATGGAACAATCACAGATACGCAGTATTTT. Translation gives CASSIDGTITDTQYF.

The V call is TRBV27, the J call TRBJ2-7; 10 bases fit TRBD1. CDR1 and CDR2 from the germline V gene are MNHEY and SMNVEV (reference sequence). There are 14 residues in the CDR3. After removal of 6 bases from V and 7 bases from J, the junction contained 9 bases not matched to a gene. CDR3 residues: CASRPFDRGLEQYF. The DNA for the CDR3 is TGTGCCAGCAGACCATTCGACAGGGGGCTTGAGCAGTACTTC.

V usage is TRBV5-1 and J usage is TRBJ2-7; TRBD1 aligns across 7 bases. This CDR3 region has 14 residues. The ends lost 0 bases at V and 3 bases at J; junction bases unmatched: 3. Germline loops: CDR1 SGHRS, CDR2 YFSETQ. CDR3 loop: CASSLADRIYEQYF. The CDR3 coding sequence is TGCGCCAGCAGCTTGGCGGACAGGATCTACGAGCAGTACTTC.

Of note for this clonotype: A far bigger clonotype differs at one base, so this is likely a read error. V gene TRBV7-9 combines with J gene TRBJ2-7; perhaps D is TRBD1 or TRBD2 (6 bases each). The CDR3 consists of 14 residues. Germline loops: CDR1 SEHNR, CDR2 FQNEAQ (reference sequence). The CDR3, as DNA: TGTGCCAGCCCTAGCCCTACGGGGGCCAACGTCCCGACTTTC. Translation gives CASPSPTGANVPTF.

This clonotype was detected a few times. This sequence joins TRBV20-1 and TRBJ2-1; 8 nucleotides agree with TRBD2. The CDR3 sequence is 14 residues long. Germline V gene sequence: CDR1 DFQATT, CDR2 SNEGSKA (reference sequence). V lost 0 bases and J lost 3; bases outside the gene matches: 1. The chain's CDR3 is CSAREGTSYNEQFF. The CDR3 DNA reads TGCAGTGCTAGAGAAGGGACTAGCTACAATGAGCAGTTCTTC.

This clonotype was detected a few times. CDR3 nucleotide sequence: TGTGCCAGCAGCTCACGGGCGGGGGGGCCGGATGAGCAGTTCTTC. This encodes CASSSRAGGPDEQFF. This rearrangement joins TRBV7-3 to TRBJ2-1; TRBD2 matches 9 bases. Germline loops: CDR1 SGHTA, CDR2 FQGTGA. This CDR3 is 15 amino acids long. The V and J ends lost 4 bases and 8 bases, in that order; junction bases with no gene match: 9.

On this clonotype itself: A far larger clone is off by one base, so a read error is likely. CDR3 in amino acids: CACGGGGSLAGETQYF. In nucleotides, the CDR3 is TGTGCCTGCGGGGGAGGGGGCTCACTTGCAGGGGAGACCCAGTACTTC. The chain uses TRBV7-2 and TRBJ2-5; D tentatively fits TRBD1 or TRBD2 (7 bases each). V shed 11 bases and J shed 5 bases, with 27 bases lying between them. Germline V lookup: CDR1 SGHTA, CDR2 FQGNSA. The CDR3 length is 16 residues.

This clonotype appeared a few times. The chain is built from TRBV5-1 and TRBJ2-1, with 12 bases identical to TRBD1. Germline V gives CDR1 SGHRS, CDR2 YFSETQ. This CDR3 has 15 residues. V gave up 4 bases and J gave up 6 bases; unmatched junction bases: 5. In DNA, the CDR3 is TGCGCCAGCAGCCCGGGACAGGGGGCGAGCAATGAGCAGTTCTTC. As protein: CASSPGQGASNEQFF.

This clonotype was seen at least ten times. The chain employs TRBV27 and TRBJ1-1, with TRBD1 identical over 7 bases. J gave up 4 bases and V 4 bases, and 6 bases lay outside the gene matches. The CDR3 covers 14 residues. Germline V gene lookup returns CDR1 MNHEY and CDR2 SMNVEV (reference sequence). CDR3 protein: CASSSGGRRTEAFF. CDR3 DNA sequence: TGTGCCAGCAGTTCAGGGGGGAGGCGCACTGAAGCTTTCTTT.

J is TRBJ2-3 and V is TRBV7-3; 10 nucleotides agree with TRBD1. The CDR3 is made up of 15 amino acids. V lost 4 bases to trimming and J lost 3 bases; unmatched junction nucleotides: 4. Germline lookup yields CDR1 SGHTA and CDR2 FQGTGA. CDR3 residues: CASSSRTGGTDTQYF. In DNA, the CDR3 is TGTGCCAGCAGCTCGAGGACAGGGGGGACAGATACGCAGTATTTT.

In its sample, this clonotype was seen many times. The chain links TRBV20-1 to TRBJ2-7; a possible D gene is TRBD1 (6 bases). V was clipped by 3 bases and J by 3 bases, with 12 bases between them. Germline V gene lookup returns CDR1 DFQATT and CDR2 SNEGSKA (reference sequence). The CDR3 totals 13 residues. In nucleotides, the CDR3 is TGCAGTGCTAGCGGGACAAACTTCTACGAGCAGTACTTC. Translated: CSASGTNFYEQYF.

On this clonotype itself: A much larger clone is a single base away; this may be a read error. The V call is TRBV4-1, the J call TRBJ2-2; no clear D. Germline assignment: CDR1 MGHRA and CDR2 YSYEKL. This CDR3 has 16 residues. V lost 4 bases and J 0 bases, leaving 12 bases between the germline ends. CDR3: CASSPPDVSNTGELFF. DNA of the CDR3: TGCGCCAGCAGCCCCCCGGACGTGTCGAACACCGGGGAGCTGTTTTTT.

This clonotype was counted at least ten times. The J gene is TRBJ2-2, the V gene TRBV9, with 10 bases matching TRBD2. V shed 2 bases and J 4 bases; nucleotides not matched to a gene: 11. The CDR3 covers 18 residues. From germline, CDR1 is SGDLS and CDR2 YYNGEE. The CDR3 DNA reads TGTGCCAGCAGCGTTAACAAGAAGCGGGAGGGAGGCACCGGGGAGCTGTTTTTT. Its protein is CASSVNKKREGGTGELFF.

This rearrangement joins TRBV6-1 to TRBJ2-7; 7 bases are shared with TRBD2. From germline, CDR1 is MNHNS and CDR2 SASEGT. This CDR3 comprises 13 residues. J lost 3 bases, V lost 4 bases, and 3 bases had no gene match. CDR3 residues: CASSGLALYEQYF. The CDR3 coding sequence is TGTGCCAGCAGTGGACTAGCCCTCTACGAGCAGTACTTC.

The rearrangement joins TRBV3-1 to TRBJ2-7; possibly TRBD1 for D (5 bases). This CDR3 has 13 residues. Between the trimmed V and J ends, which lost 5 bases and 9 bases, there was a span of 17 bases. Germline lookup yields CDR1 LGHDT and CDR2 YNNKEL (reference sequence). The CDR3 DNA is TGTGCCAGCAGCTACTCCCAGGGTAACGGGCAGTACTTC. It encodes CASSYSQGNGQYF.

This clonotype was observed a few times. The junction shows a germline mismatch at one end, possibly a read error. The genes are TRBV29-1 and TRBJ1-4, with D possibly being TRBD1 (5 bases). Germline V CDR1 and CDR2: SQVTM, ANQGSEA. The CDR3 loop spans 15 amino acids. CDR3 amino acids: CSVEAPGGRGEKLSF. The DNA of the CDR3 is TGCAGCGTTGAAGCACCGGGAGGGCGGGGGGAAAAACTGTCTTTT.